Below, 11 T cell receptor beta chains from the same sample are listed, as sequenced in a study of shared clonotypes between healthy human individuals. Naive CD8 isolation took CD45RO-negative cells positively selected for CCR7 and excluded terminally differentiated effector memory CD45RA+ cells. Generated by immunoSEQ multiplex PCR, the TCRdb table keeps only in-frame clones and is missing some. The data show nearly 2 million clones, about 95% seen once. Sequenced input: naive CD8+ T cells sorted from blood. Receptors were obtained from a man between 18 and 29 years old in good health.

On this clone: Other nucleotide sequences in the sample specify the same CDR3. The chain is built from TRBV11-2 and TRBJ2-3; D call uncertain. Germline V gene sequence: CDR1 SGHAT, CDR2 FQNNGV. V dropped 1 base and J dropped 0 bases, with 8 bases sitting between them. The CDR3 loop spans 15 amino acids. The CDR3 sequence: CASSLVVRSTDTQYF. CDR3 coding DNA: TGTGCCAGCAGCTTAGTTGTGCGAAGCACAGATACGCAGTATTTT.

The chain is built from TRBV21-1 and TRBJ1-1. TRBV21-1 is a pseudogene segment. The CDR3 sequence is 10 residues long. This chain's CDR3 is CASSPTEAFF. The CDR3 nucleotides read TGTGCCAGCAGTCCCACTGAAGCTTTCTTT.

V usage is TRBV13 and J usage is TRBJ2-7; D is undetermined. The CDR3 loop spans 13 amino acids. V was clipped by 3 bases and J by 2 bases, with 8 bases between them. Germline lookup yields CDR1 PRHDT and CDR2 FYEKMQ (reference sequence). The CDR3 loop reads CASSFDTTYEQYF. CDR3 sequence (DNA): TGTGCCAGCAGCTTCGACACAACCTACGAGCAGTACTTC.

The chain uses TRBV5-6 and TRBJ2-3, with D possibly matching TRBD1 (5 bases). Germline V lookup: CDR1 SGHDT, CDR2 YYEEEE. V lost 0 bases, J lost 2 bases, and 10 bases lay in between. This CDR3 contains 15 residues. CDR3: CASSLGGAPTDTQYF. In DNA form, the CDR3 reads TGTGCCAGCAGCTTGGGGGGCGCCCCCACAGATACGCAGTATTTT. The variable domain in full, with the rest retrieved from reference TRBV5-6 and TRBJ2-3, is DAGVTQSPTHLIKTRGQQVTLRCSPKSGHDTVSWYQQALGQGPQFIFQYYEEEERQRGNFPDRFSGHQFPNYSSELNVNALLLGDSALYLCASSLGGAPTDTQYFGPGTRLTVL.

The V call is TRBV7-9, the J call TRBJ2-1; 11 bases line up with TRBD2. The CDR3 totals 19 residues. V gave up 1 base and J gave up 5 bases; unmatched junction bases: 13. From germline, CDR1 is SEHNR and CDR2 FQNEAQ (reference sequence). In DNA form, the CDR3 reads TGTGCCAGCAGCTTAGGGTCGTTCATAGCGGGAGGGCCCCACAATGAGCAGTTCTTC. This gives the protein CASSLGSFIAGGPHNEQFF.

A single count supports this clone. The chain joins TRBV7-2 to TRBJ1-1, with a tentative D call TRBD1 (6 bases). Germline V gene lookup returns CDR1 SGHTA and CDR2 FQGNSA. Trimming left V 0 bases short and J 4 bases short, with 12 bases between. The CDR3 totals 15 residues. This chain's CDR3 is CASSLAWGGGTEAFF. Here the CDR3 DNA reads TGTGCCAGCAGCTTAGCGTGGGGAGGGGGCACTGAAGCTTTCTTT.

V is TRBV4-1 and J is TRBJ2-7; 10 bases match TRBD1. Per germline, CDR1 MGHRA and CDR2 YSYEKL. This CDR3 has 15 amino acids. Losses at the gene ends were 4 bases for V and 5 bases for J; bases not matched to a gene: 8. CDR3 residues: CASSLRDRGRDEQYF. The CDR3 nucleotides read TGCGCCAGCAGCCTCCGGGACAGGGGCAGAGACGAGCAGTACTTC.

The chain couples TRBV15 to TRBJ1-3; maybe TRBD1 (5 bases). Germline V gene data show CDR1 as LNHNV and CDR2 as YYDKDF (reference sequence). The CDR3 covers 17 residues. V lost 0 bases to trimming and J lost 0 bases, with 12 bases between them. The CDR3, as DNA: TGTGCCACCAGCAGAGATCCCGGGGCACACTCTGGAAACACCATATATTTT. Protein product: CATSRDPGAHSGNTIYF.

For this clone: The sample contains more than one DNA sequence encoding this CDR3. CDR3 residues: CASSLAGGPTDTQYF. In DNA form, the CDR3 reads TGTGCCAGCAGCTTAGCGGGGGGGCCCACAGATACGCAGTATTTT. The V and J genes are TRBV7-9 and TRBJ2-3, with D perhaps TRBD2 (7 bases). The ends were cut back, 0 bases at V and 2 bases at J, with 9 bases in the middle. Germline CDR1 is SEHNR and CDR2 is FQNEAQ (reference sequence). The CDR3 consists of 15 residues.

J is TRBJ2-5 and V is TRBV28; a possible D gene is TRBD1 (5 bases). CDR3 size: 15 residues. Per the germline V gene, CDR1 is MDHEN and CDR2 is SYDVKM. V was pared by 3 bases and J by 0 bases, with 11 bases between. CDR3 DNA sequence: TGTGCCAGCAGTTTTTTGACAGACAACCAAGAGACCCAGTACTTC. Translation: CASSFLTDNQETQYF.

The chain carries TRBV9 and TRBJ2-2; 10 nucleotides agree with TRBD1. Germline values: CDR1 SGDLS, CDR2 YYNGEE. The length of the CDR3 is 16 residues. J gave up 2 bases and V 5 bases, and 6 bases lay outside the gene matches. The CDR3 DNA is TGTGCCAGCAGGTCCCGGACAGGGGGAAACACCGGGGAGCTGTTTTTT. It translates to CASRSRTGGNTGELFF.